Listed here is a single T cell receptor beta chain. The antigen is unknown. This CDR3 contains 18 residues. Germline assignment: CDR1 SGHVS and CDR2 FNYEAQ. Trimming removed 5 bases from V and 2 bases from J; junction bases left unmatched: 6. These data are taken from a study of cytomegalovirus exposure and HLA in healthy donors. Findings and caveats of the study: V- and J-gene trimming of TCR beta was linked (in a later analysis) to a missense DCLRE1C variant.

Amplification used 60 Vbeta primers and 13 Jbeta primers. Measured with immunoSEQ multiplex PCR; TCRdb has only the in-frame clones, and not every one. The sample comprises about 160,000 clones, 70% to 80% of which are singletons, and about a tenth rests with the top ten. Donors had nominal health at sampling but likely had unrecorded immune exposures. The chain links TRBV7-6 to TRBJ2-2, with 15 bases matching TRBD2. The source material was PBMCs. The clonotype was recovered from a man aged 18 to 30 in good health and CMV-seropositive. The CDR3: CASSQGLAGGANTGELFF. The CDR3 nucleotides are TGTGCCAGCAGCCAAGGACTAGCGGGAGGGGCCAACACCGGGGAGCTGTTTTTT.